This entry features one T cell receptor (beta chain) sequence. The antigen is not known. Time point in this sample: blood 4 weeks post-SBRT, at nephrectomy. As for treatment: 15 Gy SBRT to primary tumor, nephrectomy 4 weeks later. Nephrectomy followed 15 Gy stereotactic body radiation by 4 weeks. Blood was sampled at baseline, 2 weeks and 4 weeks after SBRT. This specimen comes from a study of radiation and T cells in renal cell carcinoma. Produced via immunoSEQ multiplex PCR; TCRdb's table is partial and in-frame only. The data show about 140,000 clones, approximately 86% seen once. General study results and limits: In blood, top tumor clones expanded by 2 weeks, shrinking by 4.

The sample in question was blood, obtained from a patient whose treatment included radiotherapy and nephrectomy. This receptor was taken from a woman in her forties or fifties with renal cell carcinoma.

CDR3 protein: CASSLGSWDGEQYF. The CDR3, as DNA: TGTGCCAGCAGCTTAGGATCCTGGGACGGGGAGCAGTACTTC. The chain couples TRBV11-3 to TRBJ2-7; TRBD1 or TRBD2 may be the D gene (5 bases each). Germline CDR1 and CDR2: SGHNT and YENEEA. The V and J ends lost 1 base and 7 bases respectively, with 14 bases between them. CDR3 length: 14 residues.